This TCR beta chain comes out of a study of T-cell reconstitution after alpha-beta-depleted transplantation in children. The V and J ends lost 2 bases and 7 bases respectively, with 22 bases between them. Germline lookup yields CDR1 SGHRS and CDR2 YFSETQ. This CDR3 has 17 residues. This clonotype was counted a few times. Its specificity is not known. Study-wide points: T-cell counts and diversity were attributed mostly to newly produced T cells one year after transplant.

As it was prepared, the TCRbeta library received unique molecular identifiers. TCRdb re-called the PCR reads with MiXCR, one entry per CDR3 protein. The sample consists of approximately 490,000 distinct CDR3 sequences, 10% of them appearing once. The source of this sequence is a child aged 2-15 years with inherited bone marrow failure, due to receive a stem cell transplant. The rearrangement joins TRBV5-1 to TRBJ2-1; D may be TRBD1 (6 bases). The sample in question was PBMCs, obtained before TCRalphabeta/CD19-depleted stem cell transplant. CDR3 sequence: CASSFTGTLPPWNEQFF. The CDR3 coding sequence is TGCGCCAGCAGCTTTACAGGGACCTTGCCTCCGTGGAATGAGCAGTTCTTC.